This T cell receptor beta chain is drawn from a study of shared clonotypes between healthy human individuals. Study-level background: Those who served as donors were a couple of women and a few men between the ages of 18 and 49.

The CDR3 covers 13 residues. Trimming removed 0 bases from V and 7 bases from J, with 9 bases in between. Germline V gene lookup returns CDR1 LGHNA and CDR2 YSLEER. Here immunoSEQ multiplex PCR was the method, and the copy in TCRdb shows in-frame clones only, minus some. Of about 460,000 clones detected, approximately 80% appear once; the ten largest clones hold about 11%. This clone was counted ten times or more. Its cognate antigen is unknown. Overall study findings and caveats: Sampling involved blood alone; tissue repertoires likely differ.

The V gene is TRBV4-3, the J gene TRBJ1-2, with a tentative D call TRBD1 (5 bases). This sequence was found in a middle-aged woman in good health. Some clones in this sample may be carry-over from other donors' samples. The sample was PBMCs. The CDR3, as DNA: TGCGCCAGCAGCCAAGATTGGGGGGTTGGCTACACCTTC. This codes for CASSQDWGVGYTF.